This T cell receptor beta chain was recorded in a study of blood T cell dynamics during melanoma immunotherapy. Study as a whole: First-line therapy was either pembrolizumab or nivolumab with ipilimumab for metastatic melanoma. Notes on the study in general: The study could not tell melanoma-specific clones from general immune activation.

Unmatched junction bases numbered 15, after V lost 3 bases and J lost 8 bases. CDR1 and CDR2 (germline): LGHNA, YSLEER. The CDR3 totals 17 residues. Time point indicated: week 3, after first cycle of checkpoint inhibitor. One draw preceded checkpoint blockade; another followed its first cycle at week 3. At 12 weeks after first infusion, RECIST 1.1 defined response for most patients. The method was immunoSEQ multiplex PCR; TCRdb's version includes in-frame clones alone and lacks a portion of them. The sample has approximately 20,000 clones; nearly 90% are singletons. Points on this clone: The antigen is undetermined.

This receptor was obtained from a human donor with melanoma. This specimen was blood, taken from a patient treated with checkpoint blockade. The genes are TRBV4-3 and TRBJ2-1, with TRBD2 matching 8 bases. The CDR3 region is CASSQEVYGTSIYEQFF. The CDR3 bases are TGCGCCAGCAGCCAGGAGGTGTACGGGACTAGTATCTATGAGCAGTTCTTC.